Listed below are T cell receptor beta chains from one sample, sequenced in a study of regulatory T cells in long-lasting Graves disease. In TCRdb, the multiplex PCR reads were re-called with MiXCR into one record per CDR3 protein. The table has about 470,000 distinct CDR3 sequences, roughly 21% seen once. This specimen was peripheral blood mononuclear cells (PBMCs), taken when the disease was refractory, from a patient treated with antithyroid drugs. Receptors originate from a female donor with Graves disease. The CDR3 runs from the conserved cysteine through the conserved F or W. Fields, in order: D gene, J gene, clone size, V gene, CDR3 DNA, CDR3 protein. D genes are given only for firm matches. Clone size is stated in some rows and not others, as once, few, many or a class when expanded.

D: NA; J: TRBJ1-2; size: many; V: TRBV12-3/TRBV12-4; DNA: TGTGCCAGCGGCCTTCACAGGGACGTCGGCTATGGCTACACCTTC; CDR3: CASGLHRDVGYGYTF
D: NA; J: TRBJ2-3; size: NA; V: TRBV5-8; DNA: TGTGCCAGCAGCCCCGCCACGTTATCGGGTACGCAGTATTTT; CDR3: CASSPATLSGTQYF
D: NA; J: TRBJ2-7; size: many; V: TRBV28; DNA: TGTGCCAGCACCTCAACCTTCGGCGGAGGCTACGAGCAGTACTTC; CDR3: CASTSTFGGGYEQYF
D: NA; J: TRBJ1-6; size: NA; V: TRBV7-9; DNA: TGTGCCAGCAGCTGGGCAGGGGCAGGGAGTAATTCACCCCTCCACTTT; CDR3: CASSWAGAGSNSPLHF
D: NA; J: TRBJ2-1; size: few; V: TRBV20-1; DNA: TGCAGTGCTGAATCTTGGGATATGGGCTACAATGAGCAGTTCTTC; CDR3: CSAESWDMGYNEQFF
D: TRBD2; J: TRBJ2-7; size: NA; V: TRBV7-2; DNA: TGTGCCAGCAGCTTATCCGGACTAGCGGAGCTAACCTACGAGCAGTACTTC; CDR3: CASSLSGLAELTYEQYF
D: NA; J: TRBJ1-2; size: many; V: TRBV12-3/TRBV12-4; DNA: TGTGCCAGCAGTTTTTCGGCAGACTATGGCTACACCTTC; CDR3: CASSFSADYGYTF
D: NA; J: TRBJ1-1; size: few; V: TRBV6-1; DNA: TGTGCCACCCAGGTCGACAGAGTTGGTCCTGAAGCTTTCTTT; CDR3: CATQVDRVGPEAFF
D: NA; J: TRBJ2-7; size: few; V: TRBV14; DNA: TGTGCCAGCAGCCAAGCGCTTAGCCTCAGCTCCTACGAGCAGTACTTC; CDR3: CASSQALSLSSYEQYF
D: NA; J: TRBJ2-3; size: once; V: TRBV24-1; DNA: TGTGCCACCAGTGAGTTATCCACCAGGGGAGATACGCAGTATTTT; CDR3: CATSELSTRGDTQYF
D: NA; J: TRBJ1-1; size: many; V: TRBV28; DNA: TGTGCCAGCAGTTTGGGCACAGGTATGAACACTGAAGCTTTCTTT; CDR3: CASSLGTGMNTEAFF
D: NA; J: TRBJ2-2; size: NA; V: TRBV10-3; DNA: TGTGCCATCCTGGGAGTTGCCGGGGAGCTGTTTTTT; CDR3: CAILGVAGELFF
D: TRBD1; J: TRBJ2-7; size: NA; V: TRBV6-1; DNA: TGTGCCAGCAGTCCCTGGACAGGGCACTGCGAGCAGTACTTC; CDR3: CASSPWTGHCEQYF
D: TRBD1; J: TRBJ2-7; size: few; V: TRBV7-2; DNA: TGTGCCAGCAGCTTAAGACAGGGGTTGGACGAGCAGTACTTC; CDR3: CASSLRQGLDEQYF
D: NA; J: TRBJ2-4; size: many; V: TRBV20-1; DNA: TGCAGTGCTAGAGAGGCCTATTCCAAAAACATTCAGTACTTC; CDR3: CSAREAYSKNIQYF
D: NA; J: TRBJ2-7; size: few; V: TRBV20-1; DNA: TGCAGTGCCAATGCGGGGTACTCCTACGAGCAGTACTTC; CDR3: CSANAGYSYEQYF
D: NA; J: TRBJ1-1; size: NA; V: TRBV12-3/TRBV12-4; DNA: TGTGCCAGCATTAAAATGGGGGGGAACACTGAAGCTTTCTTT; CDR3: CASIKMGGNTEAFF
D: TRBD1; J: TRBJ2-7; size: few; V: TRBV10-3; DNA: TGTGCCATCATGAGGACAGGCGGAAACCGTATTTACGAGCAGTACTTC; CDR3: CAIMRTGGNRIYEQYF
D: NA; J: TRBJ1-3; size: many; V: TRBV6-1; DNA: TGTGCCAGCAGGGAACGGGAGATCTCTGGAAACACCATATATTTT; CDR3: CASREREISGNTIYF
D: NA; J: TRBJ2-7; size: NA; V: TRBV30; DNA: TGTGCCTGGAGCCAGAACTACGAGCAGTACTTC; CDR3: CAWSQNYEQYF
D: NA; J: TRBJ2-7; size: many; V: TRBV19; DNA: TGTGCCAGTAGTACCCGACAGCCAGCCTACGAGCAGTACTTC; CDR3: CASSTRQPAYEQYF
D: NA; J: TRBJ2-1; size: NA; V: TRBV28; DNA: TGTGCCAGCAGTAGGGGGCGGAGGGAATCCTACAATGAGCAGTTCTTC; CDR3: CASSRGRRESYNEQFF
D: TRBD1; J: TRBJ1-4; size: many; V: TRBV28; DNA: TGTGCCAGCAGTTCAACCGGGACAGTCGGGGAAAAACTGTTTTTT; CDR3: CASSSTGTVGEKLFF
D: NA; J: TRBJ2-5; size: few; V: TRBV28; DNA: TGTGCCAGCCGGGGCCTGACAGCGTACCAAGAGACCCAGTACTTC; CDR3: CASRGLTAYQETQYF
D: TRBD1; J: TRBJ1-1; size: NA; V: TRBV29-1; DNA: TGCAGCGTTGGGCCAGGGGGTCCGAACACTGAAGCTTTCTTT; CDR3: CSVGPGGPNTEAFF
D: NA; J: TRBJ2-7; size: many; V: TRBV6-1; DNA: TGTGCCAGCAGTGATTTGGAGGCCTACGAGCAGTACTTC; CDR3: CASSDLEAYEQYF
D: TRBD1; J: TRBJ1-1; size: NA; V: TRBV30; DNA: TGTGCCAGTGACAGGGGGGGACCTGAAGCTTTCTTT; CDR3: CASDRGGPEAFF
D: TRBD1; J: TRBJ1-2; size: many; V: TRBV28; DNA: TGTGCCAGCAGTAGACAGGGTCGGCCAATCGGAGGCTACACCTTC; CDR3: CASSRQGRPIGGYTF
D: TRBD2; J: TRBJ2-5; size: few; V: TRBV15; DNA: TGTGCCACCAGCCCCGGACTAGTCCAAGAGACCCAGTACTTC; CDR3: CATSPGLVQETQYF
D: NA; J: TRBJ2-2; size: few; V: TRBV9; DNA: TGTGCCAGCAGCGTAGCAGGGGACACCGGGGAGCTGTTTTTT; CDR3: CASSVAGDTGELFF
D: NA; J: TRBJ1-2; size: few; V: TRBV29-1; DNA: TGCAGCGTCGGGAGTTGGGCGGACTATGGCTACACCTTC; CDR3: CSVGSWADYGYTF
D: NA; J: TRBJ1-3; size: many; V: TRBV28; DNA: TGTGCCAGCAGTCCCCCAGGGACTGGAAACACCATATATTTT; CDR3: CASSPPGTGNTIYF
D: NA; J: TRBJ2-3; size: few; V: TRBV5-6; DNA: TGTGCCAGCAGCTTGGACAGGACAGATACGCAGTATTTT; CDR3: CASSLDRTDTQYF
D: TRBD1; J: TRBJ1-5; size: many; V: TRBV12-3/TRBV12-4; DNA: TGTGCCAGCACCCCACAGGGGAATCAGCCCCAGCATTTT; CDR3: CASTPQGNQPQHF